The 14 T cell receptor beta chains below come from one sample, sequenced in a study of shared clonotypes between healthy human individuals. Sequencing used immunoSEQ multiplex PCR; TCRdb keeps in-frame clones, though not all of them. In the table there are around 1.1 million clones, approximately 75% of which are singletons. Sequencing was done on a sample of memory CD4+ T cells from PBMCs. Subset noted: CD45RA-negative fraction. The receptors were gathered from a man between 18 and 35 years old in good health. Some clones in this sample may be carry-over from other donors' samples.

V gene TRBV5-1 combines with J gene TRBJ2-4, with D perhaps matching TRBD2 (6 bases). There are 15 residues in the CDR3. CDR1 SGHRS and CDR2 YFSETQ come from the germline V gene. Trimming stripped 3 bases from V and 8 bases from J, with 18 bases between. The chain's CDR3 is CASSWGSTSLDIQYF. CDR3 DNA: TGCGCCAGCAGCTGGGGATCTACTAGCTTGGACATTCAGTACTTC.

This chain uses TRBV27 with TRBJ1-6; D not certain. Germline CDR1 and CDR2: MNHEY and SMNVEV (reference sequence). The CDR3 has 13 amino acids. Trimming pared 3 bases from V and 6 bases from J, leaving 6 bases between. CDR3 nucleotides: TGTGCCAGCAGTTTTCCGGGTAATTCACCCCTCCACTTT. Its protein product is CASSFPGNSPLHF.

The chain carries TRBV27 and TRBJ1-2; D ambiguous. This CDR3 is built from 15 residues. CDR1 and CDR2 from the germline V gene are MNHEY and SMNVEV (reference sequence). With 3 bases removed from V and 5 bases from J, the gap between germline ends came to 16 bases. The CDR3: CASSFSGSGIYGYTF. The CDR3 nucleotides are TGTGCCAGCAGTTTTTCCGGATCCGGGATATATGGCTACACCTTC.

V is TRBV11-2 and J is TRBJ2-3; 9 nucleotides line up with TRBD2. Unmatched junction bases numbered 2, after V lost 0 bases and J lost 1 base. The CDR3 is 16 amino acids. The germline CDR1 and CDR2 sequences are SGHAT and FQNNGV. The CDR3 here is CASSLEASGGTDTQYF. The CDR3 DNA reads TGTGCCAGCAGCTTAGAAGCTAGCGGGGGCACAGATACGCAGTATTTT.

The chain joins TRBV4-3 to TRBJ2-1; the D gene is possibly TRBD2 (6 bases). The CDR3 totals 17 residues. Trimming removed 4 bases at V and 5 bases at J, with 21 bases between. In germline, CDR1 is LGHNA, CDR2 YSLEER. The CDR3 loop reads CASSPGRGSPADNEQFF. The DNA of the CDR3 is TGCGCCAGCAGCCCTGGCCGGGGGTCGCCCGCCGACAATGAGCAGTTCTTC.

V and J are TRBV10-3 and TRBJ1-1, with TRBD1 as a possible D gene (6 bases). Trimming cost V 3 bases and J 3 bases, with 11 bases left between them. CDR1 and CDR2 (germline): ENHRY, SYGVKD. CDR3 length: 14 residues. DNA for the CDR3: TGTGCCATCAGTGATTCACAGGGAGACACTGAAGCTTTCTTT. It codes for CAISDSQGDTEAFF.

This clone was seen once. The chain recombines TRBV11-2 with TRBJ1-3; D is undetermined. This CDR3 region has 14 residues. The V and J ends lost 0 bases and 4 bases respectively, with 7 bases between them. Germline CDR1 and CDR2: SGHAT and FQNNGV. This chain's CDR3 is CASSLEVLGNTIYF. The DNA of the CDR3 is TGTGCCAGCAGCTTAGAGGTTCTAGGAAACACCATATATTTT.

To note about this clone: The sample holds other DNA sequences that translate to the same CDR3. CDR3 coding DNA: TGTGCCAGCAGCTTAGGGGGGGCAGCTAATGAAAAACTGTTTTTT. Amino acids: CASSLGGAANEKLFF. The chain uses TRBV7-2 and TRBJ1-4; the D gene is possibly TRBD1 (6 bases). The V gene's germline CDR1 is SGHTA and CDR2 FQGNSA. There are 15 residues in the CDR3. Trimming shortened V by 1 base and J by 3 bases, and 9 bases separated the two germline ends.

This rearrangement joins TRBV19 to TRBJ2-2; D possibly matches TRBD1 or TRBD2 (6 bases each). The CDR3 runs 19 residues. The ends were cut back, 3 bases at V and 6 bases at J, with 26 bases in the middle. Germline V gene lookup returns CDR1 LNHDA and CDR2 SQIVND (reference sequence). For the CDR3, the DNA is TGTGCCAGTAGTATGAGGGGGTCTCCGACTAGTGTCAAATCCGGGGAGCTGTTTTTT. The encoded protein is CASSMRGSPTSVKSGELFF.

This clone was seen only a few times. The rearrangement joins TRBV4-1 to TRBJ2-7, with TRBD2 matching 8 bases. With V trimmed by 1 base and J by 5 bases, 7 bases remained unmatched. This CDR3 contains 15 residues. Per germline, CDR1 MGHRA and CDR2 YSYEKL. CDR3: CASSQGTSHWNEQYF. The CDR3 DNA sequence: TGCGCCAGCAGCCAAGGGACTAGCCATTGGAACGAGCAGTACTTC.

V usage is TRBV29-1 and J usage is TRBJ2-5; TRBD1 might be the D (6 bases). The V gene's germline CDR1 is SQVTM and CDR2 ANQGSEA. The CDR3 runs 17 residues. V was trimmed by 6 bases and J by 2 bases, leaving 25 bases between them. The CDR3 sequence is CSVAQGFGWTEQETQYF. In nucleotides, the CDR3 is TGCAGCGTGGCGCAGGGATTTGGGTGGACAGAACAAGAGACCCAGTACTTC. The full variable domain, in which reference TRBV29-1 and TRBJ2-5 provide the parts outside the CDR3, is SAVISQKPSRDICQRGTSLTIQCQVDSQVTMMFWYRQQPGQSLTLIATANQGSEATYESGFVIDKFPISRPNLTFSTLTVSNMSPEDSSIYLCSVAQGFGWTEQETQYFGPGTRLLVL.

This clone was counted a single time. V usage is TRBV2 and J usage is TRBJ1-5; possibly TRBD1 for D (5 bases). Germline values: CDR1 SNHLY, CDR2 FYNNEI. V gave up 1 base and J gave up 8 bases, with 15 bases separating them. This CDR3 contains 15 residues. DNA for the CDR3: TGTGCCAGCAGTGAAGACGTACAGGCTGGGAAGCCCCAGCATTTT. This encodes CASSEDVQAGKPQHF.

V is TRBV7-2 and J is TRBJ1-2; D may be TRBD1 (5 bases). CDR3 size: 15 residues. Germline V gene lookup returns CDR1 SGHTA and CDR2 FQGNSA. V was trimmed by 5 bases and J by 8 bases, leaving 21 bases between them. The DNA of the CDR3 is TGTGCCAGCAGCCGCCCCACCCAAGGGGCAGGGGGCTACACCTTC. It is translated as CASSRPTQGAGGYTF.

The rearrangement links TRBV6-1 to TRBJ1-2; D not certain. The germline V gene encodes CDR1 MNHNS and CDR2 SASEGT. The V gene lost 6 bases and the J gene lost 5 bases, with 16 bases spanning the gap. CDR3 length: 14 residues. The CDR3 protein is CASRALGVSYGYTF. CDR3 coding DNA: TGTGCCAGCAGAGCATTGGGAGTAAGTTATGGCTACACCTTC.